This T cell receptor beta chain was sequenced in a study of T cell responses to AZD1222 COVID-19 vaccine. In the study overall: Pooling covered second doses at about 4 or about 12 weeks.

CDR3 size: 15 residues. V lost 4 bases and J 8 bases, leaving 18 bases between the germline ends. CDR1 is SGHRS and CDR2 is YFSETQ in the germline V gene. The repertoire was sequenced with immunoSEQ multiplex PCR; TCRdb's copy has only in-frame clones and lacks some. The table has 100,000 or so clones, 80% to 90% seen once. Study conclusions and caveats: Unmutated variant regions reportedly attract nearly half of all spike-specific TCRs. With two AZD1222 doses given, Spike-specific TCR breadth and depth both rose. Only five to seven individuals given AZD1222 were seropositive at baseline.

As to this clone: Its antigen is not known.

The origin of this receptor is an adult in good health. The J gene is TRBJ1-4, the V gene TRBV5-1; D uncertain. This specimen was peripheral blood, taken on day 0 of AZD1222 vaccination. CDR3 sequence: CASSPAGELGEKLFF. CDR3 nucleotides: TGCGCCAGCAGCCCGGCCGGGGAATTAGGGGAAAAACTGTTTTTT.